These 2 T cell receptor beta chains were all obtained from the same sample, sequenced in a study of OX40 agonist ivuxolimab in advanced cancers. Clones were sequenced by immunoSEQ multiplex PCR, and TCRdb holds only the in-frame ones, with some missing. In the table there are 70,000 or so clones, about 91% of which are singletons. The specimen was CD4+ or CD8+ T cells sorted from blood, collected in a trial of the OX40 agonist ivuxolimab. These receptor sequences come from an adult with an advanced solid tumor such as melanoma, head and neck, liver or kidney cancer.

The table lists this clone with a count of one. Other nucleotide sequences from this sample produce the same CDR3. Here the CDR3 DNA reads TGTGCCAGCAGGAGGGGGACAAGGAACACCGGGGAGCTGTTTTTT. Its protein product is CASRRGTRNTGELFF. The J gene is TRBJ2-2, the V gene TRBV7-2; D possibly corresponds to TRBD1 (6 bases). Germline V gene data show CDR1 as SGHTA and CDR2 as FQGNSA. This CDR3 region has 15 residues. Trimming took off 6 bases at V and 1 base at J, with 12 bases between the two ends.

The chain links TRBV19 to TRBJ1-1, with unresolved D. The CDR3 is 15 residues long. Looked up from germline, CDR1 is LNHDA and CDR2 is SQIVND (reference sequence). V was shortened by 4 bases and J by 7 bases, with 19 bases between the two germline ends. CDR3: CASSTHALTGGEAFF. CDR3 in DNA: TGTGCCAGTAGTACCCACGCCCTCACCGGCGGTGAAGCTTTCTTT. Filled out from reference TRBV19 and TRBJ1-1, the complete variable domain reads DGGITQSPKYLFRKEGQNVTLSCEQNLNHDAMYWYRQDPGQGLRLIYYSQIVNDFQKGDIAEGYSVSREKKESFPLTVTSAQKNPTAFYLCASSTHALTGGEAFFGQGTRLTVV.